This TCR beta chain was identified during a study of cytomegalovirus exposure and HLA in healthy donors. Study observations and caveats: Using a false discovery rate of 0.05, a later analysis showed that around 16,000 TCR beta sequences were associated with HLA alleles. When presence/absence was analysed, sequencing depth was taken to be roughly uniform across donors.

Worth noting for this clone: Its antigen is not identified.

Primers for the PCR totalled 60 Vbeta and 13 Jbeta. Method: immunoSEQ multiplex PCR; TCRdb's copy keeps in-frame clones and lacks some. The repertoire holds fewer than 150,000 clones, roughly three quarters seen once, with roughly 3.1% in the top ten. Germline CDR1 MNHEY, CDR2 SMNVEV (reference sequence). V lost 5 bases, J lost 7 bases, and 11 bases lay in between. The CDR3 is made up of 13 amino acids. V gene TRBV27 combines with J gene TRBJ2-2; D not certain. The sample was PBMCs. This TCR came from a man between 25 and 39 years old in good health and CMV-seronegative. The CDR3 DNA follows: TGTGCCAGCAGTCCGCGGCTGATCGGGGAGCTGTTTTTT. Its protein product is CASSPRLIGELFF.